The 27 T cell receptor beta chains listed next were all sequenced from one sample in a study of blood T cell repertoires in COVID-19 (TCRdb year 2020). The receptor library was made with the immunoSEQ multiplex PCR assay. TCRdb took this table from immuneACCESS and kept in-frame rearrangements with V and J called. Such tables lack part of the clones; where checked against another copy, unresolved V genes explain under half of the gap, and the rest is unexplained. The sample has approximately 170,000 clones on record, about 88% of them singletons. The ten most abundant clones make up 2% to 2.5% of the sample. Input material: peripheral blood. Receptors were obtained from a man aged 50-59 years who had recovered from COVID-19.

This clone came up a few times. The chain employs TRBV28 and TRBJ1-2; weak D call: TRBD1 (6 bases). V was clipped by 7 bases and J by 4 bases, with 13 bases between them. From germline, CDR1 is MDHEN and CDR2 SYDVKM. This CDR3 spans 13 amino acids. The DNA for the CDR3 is TGTGCCAGCATAGCGAACAGGGCCTATGGCTACACCTTC. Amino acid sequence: CASIANRAYGYTF.

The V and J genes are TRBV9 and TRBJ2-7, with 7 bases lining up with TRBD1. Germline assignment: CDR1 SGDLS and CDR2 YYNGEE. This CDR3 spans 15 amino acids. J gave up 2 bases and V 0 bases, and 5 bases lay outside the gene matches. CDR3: CASSVGQGGTYEQYF. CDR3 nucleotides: TGTGCCAGCAGCGTAGGACAGGGTGGGACCTACGAGCAGTACTTC.

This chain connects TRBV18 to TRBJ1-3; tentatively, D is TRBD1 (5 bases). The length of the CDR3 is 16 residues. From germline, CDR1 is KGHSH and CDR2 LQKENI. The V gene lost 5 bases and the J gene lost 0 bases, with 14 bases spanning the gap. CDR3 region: CASSSQKGNSGNTIYF. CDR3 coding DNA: TGTGCCAGCTCATCTCAAAAGGGGAACTCTGGAAACACCATATATTTT.

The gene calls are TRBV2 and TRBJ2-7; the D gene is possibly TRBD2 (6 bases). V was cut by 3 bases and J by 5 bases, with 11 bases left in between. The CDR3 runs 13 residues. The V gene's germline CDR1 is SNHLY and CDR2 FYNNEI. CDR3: CASSELGGNEQYF. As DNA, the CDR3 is TGTGCCAGCAGTGAGCTGGGCGGGAACGAGCAGTACTTC.

The CDR3 here is CASSLIQGAGEKLFF. The DNA for the CDR3 is TGTGCCAGCAGTTTAATACAGGGGGCAGGGGAAAAACTGTTTTTT. J is TRBJ1-4 and V is TRBV28; 9 bases map to TRBD1. The CDR3 is 15 residues long. Germline trimming cut 2 bases from V and 8 bases from J; bases unmatched to any gene: 6. Germline CDR1 MDHEN, CDR2 SYDVKM.

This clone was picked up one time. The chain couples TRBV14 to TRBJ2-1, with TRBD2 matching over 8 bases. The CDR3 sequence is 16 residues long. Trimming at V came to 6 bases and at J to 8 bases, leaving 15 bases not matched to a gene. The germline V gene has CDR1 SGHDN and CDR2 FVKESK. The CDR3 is CASSRIHSGAGDEQFF. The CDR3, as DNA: TGTGCCAGCAGTCGTATTCATAGCGGGGCCGGGGATGAGCAGTTCTTC.

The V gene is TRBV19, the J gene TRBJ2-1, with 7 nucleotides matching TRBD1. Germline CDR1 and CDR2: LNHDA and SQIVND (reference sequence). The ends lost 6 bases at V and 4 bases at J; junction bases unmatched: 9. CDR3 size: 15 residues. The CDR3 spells CASRELGTDYNEQFF. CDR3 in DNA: TGTGCCAGTAGAGAACTCGGGACAGATTACAATGAGCAGTTCTTC. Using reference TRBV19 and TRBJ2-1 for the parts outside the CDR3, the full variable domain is DGGITQSPKYLFRKEGQNVTLSCEQNLNHDAMYWYRQDPGQGLRLIYYSQIVNDFQKGDIAEGYSVSREKKESFPLTVTSAQKNPTAFYLCASRELGTDYNEQFFGPGTRLTVL.

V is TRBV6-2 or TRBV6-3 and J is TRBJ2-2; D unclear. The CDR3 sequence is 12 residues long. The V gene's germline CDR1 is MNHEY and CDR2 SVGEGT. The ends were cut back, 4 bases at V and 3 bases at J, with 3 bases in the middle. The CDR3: CASSSYTGELFF. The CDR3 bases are TGTGCCAGCAGTTCCTACACCGGGGAGCTGTTTTTT.

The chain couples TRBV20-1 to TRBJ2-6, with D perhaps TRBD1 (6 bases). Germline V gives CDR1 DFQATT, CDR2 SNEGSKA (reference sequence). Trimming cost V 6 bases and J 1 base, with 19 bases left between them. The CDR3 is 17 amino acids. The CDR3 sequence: CSASSGALKSGANVLTF. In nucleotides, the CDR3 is TGCAGTGCCAGTTCAGGGGCCCTCAAATCTGGGGCCAACGTCCTGACTTTC.

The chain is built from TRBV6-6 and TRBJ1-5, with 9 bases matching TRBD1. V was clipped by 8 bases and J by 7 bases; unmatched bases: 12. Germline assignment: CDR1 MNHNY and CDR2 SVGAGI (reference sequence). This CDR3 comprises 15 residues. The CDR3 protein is CASFPGQGSRQPQHF. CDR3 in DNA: TGTGCCAGCTTCCCGGGACAGGGTAGTAGACAGCCCCAGCATTTT.

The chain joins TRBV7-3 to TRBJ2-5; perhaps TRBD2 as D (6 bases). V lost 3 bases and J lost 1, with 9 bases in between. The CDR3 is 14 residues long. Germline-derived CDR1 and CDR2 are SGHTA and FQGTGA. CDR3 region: CASSLVGGQETQYF. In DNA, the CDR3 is TGTGCCAGCAGCTTGGTCGGGGGCCAAGAGACCCAGTACTTC.

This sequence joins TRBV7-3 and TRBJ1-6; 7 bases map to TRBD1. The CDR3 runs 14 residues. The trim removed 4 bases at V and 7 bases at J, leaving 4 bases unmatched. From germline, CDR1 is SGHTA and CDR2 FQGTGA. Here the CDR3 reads CASSSGTVNSPLHF. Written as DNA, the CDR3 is TGTGCCAGCAGCTCCGGGACAGTGAATTCACCCCTCCACTTT.

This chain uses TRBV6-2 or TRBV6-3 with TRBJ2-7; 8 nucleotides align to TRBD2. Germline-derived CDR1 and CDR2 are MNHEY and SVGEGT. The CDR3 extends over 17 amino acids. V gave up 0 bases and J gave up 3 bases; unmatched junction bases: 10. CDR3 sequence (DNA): TGTGCCAGCAGTTACTCGAGCTCGCGGGGGGATCTCTACGAGCAGTACTTC. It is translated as CASSYSSSRGDLYEQYF.

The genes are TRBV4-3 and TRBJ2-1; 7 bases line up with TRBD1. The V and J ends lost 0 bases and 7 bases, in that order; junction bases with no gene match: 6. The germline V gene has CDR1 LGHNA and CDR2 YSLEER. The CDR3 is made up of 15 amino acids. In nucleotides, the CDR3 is TGCGCCAGCAGCCAAGATTCAGGCAGGGGGAATGAGCAGTTCTTC. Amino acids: CASSQDSGRGNEQFF.

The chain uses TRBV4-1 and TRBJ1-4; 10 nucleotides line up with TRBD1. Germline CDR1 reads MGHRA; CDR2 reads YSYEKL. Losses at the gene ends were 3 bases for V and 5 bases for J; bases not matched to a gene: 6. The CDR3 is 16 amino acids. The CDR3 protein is CASSQKTGQGNEKLFF. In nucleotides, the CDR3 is TGCGCCAGCAGCCAGAAGACGGGACAGGGGAATGAAAAACTGTTTTTT.

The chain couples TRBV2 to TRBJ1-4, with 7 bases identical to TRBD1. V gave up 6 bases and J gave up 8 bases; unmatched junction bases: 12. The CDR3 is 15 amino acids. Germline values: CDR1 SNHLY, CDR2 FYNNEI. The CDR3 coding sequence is TGTGCCAGCAGCGATCCGGGACAGCGAGGGGAAAAACTGTTTTTT. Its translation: CASSDPGQRGEKLFF.

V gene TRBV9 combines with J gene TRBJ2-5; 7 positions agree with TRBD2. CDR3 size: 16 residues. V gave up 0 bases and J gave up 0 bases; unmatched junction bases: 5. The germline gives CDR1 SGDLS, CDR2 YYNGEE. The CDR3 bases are TGTGCCAGCAGCGTAGAGGGAGGGGTGTACCAAGAGACCCAGTACTTC. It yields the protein CASSVEGGVYQETQYF. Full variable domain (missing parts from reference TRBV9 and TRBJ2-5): DSGVTQTPKHLITATGQRVTLRCSPRSGDLSVYWYQQSLDQGLQFLIQYYNGEERAKGNILERFSAQQFPDLHSELNLSSLELGDSALYFCASSVEGGVYQETQYFGPGTRLLVL.

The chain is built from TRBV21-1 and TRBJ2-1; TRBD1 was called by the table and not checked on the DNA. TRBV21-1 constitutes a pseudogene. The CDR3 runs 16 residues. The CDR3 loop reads CASSKGSGGEDNEQFF. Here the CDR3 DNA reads TGTGCCAGCAGCAAAGGGTCAGGGGGTGAGGACAATGAGCAGTTCTTC.

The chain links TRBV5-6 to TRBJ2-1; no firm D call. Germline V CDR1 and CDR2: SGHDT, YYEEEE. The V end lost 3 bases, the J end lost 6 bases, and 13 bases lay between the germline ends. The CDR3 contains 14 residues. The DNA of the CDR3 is TGTGCCAGCAGCTCGCTCCCCCTGGCCAATGAGCAGTTCTTC. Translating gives CASSSLPLANEQFF.

CDR3 region: CASSLDGTGNGGRASEQYF. CDR3 DNA sequence: TGTGCCAGCAGCTTAGACGGGACGGGGAATGGCGGGAGGGCGAGCGAGCAGTACTTC. This chain links TRBV7-6 with TRBJ2-7; 9 nucleotides line up with TRBD2. There are 19 residues in the CDR3. The junction had 19 bases not matched to a gene; V was cut back by 1 base and J by 6 bases. Germline lookup yields CDR1 SGHVS and CDR2 FNYEAQ.

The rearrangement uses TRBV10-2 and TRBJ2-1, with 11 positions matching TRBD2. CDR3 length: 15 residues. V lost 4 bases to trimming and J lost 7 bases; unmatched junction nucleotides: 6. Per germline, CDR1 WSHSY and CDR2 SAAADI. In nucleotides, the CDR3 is TGCGCCAGCAGTGGGGGACTAGCGGCGTCGAATGAGCAGTTCTTC. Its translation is CASSGGLAASNEQFF.

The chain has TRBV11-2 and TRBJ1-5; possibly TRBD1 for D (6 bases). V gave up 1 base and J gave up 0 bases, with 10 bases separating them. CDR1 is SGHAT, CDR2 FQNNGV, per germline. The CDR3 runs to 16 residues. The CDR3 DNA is TGTGCCAGCAGCTTAGGCCAGGGGAATAGCAATCAGCCCCAGCATTTT. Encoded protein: CASSLGQGNSNQPQHF.

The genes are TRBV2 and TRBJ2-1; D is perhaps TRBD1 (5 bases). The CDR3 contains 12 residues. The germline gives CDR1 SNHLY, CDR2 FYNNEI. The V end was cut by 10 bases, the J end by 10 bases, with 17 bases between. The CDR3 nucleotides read TGTGCCACCCACCCTGGGGCAGGGGAGCAGTTCTTC. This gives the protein CATHPGAGEQFF.

The CDR3 is CASSTGGGYEQYF. CDR3 DNA: TGTGCCAGCTCAACAGGGGGCGGCTACGAGCAGTACTTC. The rearrangement links TRBV18 to TRBJ2-7, with 9 bases lining up with TRBD1. V was clipped by 5 bases and J by 3 bases; unmatched bases: 2. CDR1 is KGHSH, CDR2 LQKENI, per germline. This CDR3 is built from 13 residues.

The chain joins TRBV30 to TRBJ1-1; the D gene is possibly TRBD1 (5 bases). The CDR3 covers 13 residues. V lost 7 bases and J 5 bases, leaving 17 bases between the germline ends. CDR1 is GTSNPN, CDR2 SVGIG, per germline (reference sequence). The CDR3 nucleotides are TGTGCCTTTAGCCCAGGGCGGGGGACTGAAGCTTTCTTT. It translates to CAFSPGRGTEAFF.

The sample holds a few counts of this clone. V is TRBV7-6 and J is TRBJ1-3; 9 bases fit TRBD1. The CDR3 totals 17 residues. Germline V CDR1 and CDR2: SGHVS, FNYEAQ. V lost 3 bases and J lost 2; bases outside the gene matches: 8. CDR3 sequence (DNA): TGTGCCAGCAGCTTTAAAGGACAGGGGACAGCTGGAAACACCATATATTTT. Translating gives CASSFKGQGTAGNTIYF.

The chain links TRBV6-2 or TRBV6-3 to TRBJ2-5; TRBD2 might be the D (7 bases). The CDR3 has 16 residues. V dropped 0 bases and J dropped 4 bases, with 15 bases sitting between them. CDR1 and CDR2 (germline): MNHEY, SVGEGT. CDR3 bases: TGTGCCAGCAGTTACTCGGCGGGGGCTTCCGGAGAGACCCAGTACTTC. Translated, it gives CASSYSAGASGETQYF.